Listed here are 15 T cell receptor beta chains from one sample, sequenced in a study of a mutant IDH1 vaccine in newly diagnosed glioma. No antigen is known for these receptors. Time point described: week 5, during vaccination. Every single dose of the vaccine, 300 ug of mutant IDH1 20-mer peptide, came with topical imiquimod. TCRdb's copy holds only in-frame clones and misses some; the assay was immunoSEQ multiplex PCR. The profile shows about 36,000 clones, roughly 81% of them singletons. The source material was PBMCs, sampled from a glioma patient whose treatment included an IDH1 peptide vaccine. Receptors originate from a man over 45 with glioma.

The chain employs TRBV7-3 and TRBJ2-3; TRBD2 is a possible D gene (5 bases). The length of the CDR3 is 14 residues. Trimming removed 2 bases at V and 6 bases at J, with 12 bases between. Germline CDR1 is SGHTA and CDR2 is FQGTGA. The CDR3, as DNA: TGTGCCAGCAGCTTAGGGAGTACGAGTGATACGCAGTATTTT. Translating gives CASSLGSTSDTQYF.

The V gene is TRBV2, the J gene TRBJ2-7; D gene unclear. CDR1 and CDR2 from the germline V gene are SNHLY and FYNNEI. V was cut by 10 bases and J by 3 bases, with 13 bases left in between. CDR3 length: 12 residues. The CDR3 DNA reads as TGTGCCACCGCGCGCCAGAACTACGAGCAGTACTTC. Protein: CATARQNYEQYF.

The chain has TRBV7-9 and TRBJ1-4; TRBD1 aligns across 10 bases. Germline V CDR1 and CDR2: SEHNR, FQNEAQ (reference sequence). This CDR3 contains 16 residues. Trimming took 5 bases from V and 7 from J; bases not matched to a gene: 10. This CDR3 reads CASSESPGTGVEKLFF. The DNA for the CDR3 is TGTGCCAGCAGCGAAAGTCCCGGGACAGGGGTTGAAAAACTGTTTTTT.

This chain connects TRBV28 to TRBJ2-5; 9 nucleotides line up with TRBD1. CDR1 is MDHEN, CDR2 SYDVKM, per germline. The J segment lost 1 base and the V segment lost 4 bases, leaving 1 base of the junction unmatched. CDR3 length: 14 amino acids. The CDR3 loop is CASSWDRVQETQYF. The CDR3 DNA reads TGTGCCAGCAGTTGGGACAGGGTCCAAGAGACCCAGTACTTC.

The chain has TRBV5-1 and TRBJ2-5; 10 bases align to TRBD1. This CDR3 has 15 residues. Losses at the gene ends were 1 base for V and 5 bases for J; bases not matched to a gene: 5. CDR1 is SGHRS and CDR2 is YFSETQ in the germline V gene. CDR3 residues: CASSLMTGGRETQYF. In DNA form, the CDR3 reads TGCGCCAGCAGCTTGATGACAGGGGGCCGGGAGACCCAGTACTTC.

A single count supports this clone. J is TRBJ2-5 and V is TRBV7-2; TRBD2 might be the D (6 bases). Trimming removed 1 base at V and 2 bases at J, with 11 bases between. Germline lookup yields CDR1 SGHTA and CDR2 FQGNSA. The CDR3 loop spans 15 amino acids. In DNA, the CDR3 is TGTGCCAGCAGCTTAGGACGGGGGTATCAAGAGACCCAGTACTTC. This codes for CASSLGRGYQETQYF.

This chain connects TRBV7-2 to TRBJ1-2, with D possibly being TRBD1 (6 bases). The CDR3 spans 14 residues. V was clipped by 1 base and J by 8 bases, with 14 bases between them. The germline V gene encodes CDR1 SGHTA and CDR2 FQGNSA. The CDR3 DNA sequence: TGTGCCAGCAGCTTAGACAGGGCAAGGATAGGCTACACCTTC. Translating it yields CASSLDRARIGYTF. The complete variable domain, with remaining parts taken from reference TRBV7-2 and TRBJ1-2, reads GAGVSQSPSNKVTEKGKDVELRCDPISGHTALYWYRQSLGQGLEFLIYFQGNSAPDKSGLPSDRFSAERTGGSVSTLTIQRTQQEDSAVYLCASSLDRARIGYTFGSGTRLTVV.

The chain has TRBV6-6 and TRBJ2-1; D is undetermined. V dropped 6 bases and J dropped 8 bases, with 11 bases sitting between them. The CDR3 has 12 residues. CDR1 is MNHNY, CDR2 SVGAGI, per germline (reference sequence). This chain's CDR3 is CASSSMWDEQFF. The CDR3, as DNA: TGTGCCAGCAGCTCCATGTGGGATGAGCAGTTCTTC.

This clone appeared a single time. The V gene is TRBV9, the J gene TRBJ1-2; weak D call: TRBD1 (6 bases). CDR1 SGDLS and CDR2 YYNGEE come from the germline V gene. The CDR3 has 14 amino acids. The V gene lost 0 bases and the J gene lost 2 bases, with 8 bases spanning the gap. For the CDR3, the DNA is TGTGCCAGCAGCGTAGATCAGGGGAACTATGGCTACACCTTC. Amino acids: CASSVDQGNYGYTF.

The rearrangement joins TRBV5-1 to TRBJ1-5; D not resolved. This CDR3 has 14 residues. Per the germline V gene, CDR1 is SGHRS and CDR2 is YFSETQ. The germline V and J ends were trimmed by 5 bases and 0 bases, with 9 bases remaining between them. CDR3 bases: TGCGCCAGCAGGGCGGATTATAGCAATCAGCCCCAGCATTTT. This translates into CASRADYSNQPQHF.

CDR3 in DNA: TGCGCCAGCAGCCTATCTACAGGGGATGTTTCTGAAGCTTTCTTT. This gives the protein CASSLSTGDVSEAFF. This rearrangement joins TRBV4-1 to TRBJ1-1, with 7 nucleotides matching TRBD1. Losses at the gene ends were 4 bases for V and 6 bases for J; bases not matched to a gene: 11. This CDR3 is built from 15 residues. Germline V CDR1 and CDR2: MGHRA, YSYEKL.

The V and J genes are TRBV7-2 and TRBJ2-1; no reliable D call. V lost 7 bases and J 13 bases, leaving 14 bases between the germline ends. CDR3 length equals 11 residues. Per the germline V gene, CDR1 is SGHTA and CDR2 is FQGNSA. CDR3 residues: CASTAPGPQFF. Here the CDR3 DNA reads TGTGCCAGCACCGCTCCTGGGCCTCAGTTCTTC.

V gene TRBV20-1 combines with J gene TRBJ2-1; D call uncertain. The length of the CDR3 is 10 residues. Germline V gene sequence: CDR1 DFQATT, CDR2 SNEGSKA (reference sequence). V dropped 4 bases and J dropped 10 bases, with 8 bases sitting between them. The CDR3 loop reads CSATIHEQFF. Written as DNA, the CDR3 is TGCAGTGCTACTATTCACGAGCAGTTCTTC.

The genes are TRBV10-3 and TRBJ1-3; 11 positions match TRBD1. CDR1 is ENHRY and CDR2 is SYGVKD in the germline V gene. The CDR3 extends over 15 amino acids. The V segment lost 6 bases and the J segment 3 bases; nucleotides outside the gene matches: 4. The CDR3 sequence is CAIRGQGASGNTIYF. The CDR3, as DNA: TGTGCCATCAGAGGACAGGGGGCGAGTGGAAACACCATATATTTT.

This rearrangement joins TRBV19 to TRBJ2-7; D is perhaps TRBD1 (6 bases). In germline, CDR1 is LNHDA, CDR2 SQIVND (reference sequence). V was pared by 1 base and J by 0 bases, with 10 bases between. The CDR3 is 15 residues long. CDR3 sequence reads: CASSIGDTHSYEQYF. The CDR3 coding sequence is TGTGCCAGTAGTATAGGGGACACGCACTCCTACGAGCAGTACTTC.